One sample yielded the 15 T cell receptor beta chains listed below, sequenced in a study of STAT3 mutations in large granular lymphocyte leukemia (dated by TCRdb to between 2018 and 2021). The protocol used for the library was the immunoSEQ multiplex PCR assay. TCRdb provides this immuneACCESS table in a form limited to in-frame rearrangements. Some clones are lacking; in checked studies, under half of them reflect an unresolved V gene, and why the rest are absent is not known. This sample has about 7,700 clones in its table, and about four fifths of those were observed once. Jointly, the top ten make up 20% to 30% of the sample. These receptors lack a known antigen. What the authors observed across the whole study: At least one immunodominant TCRbeta clonotype was identified in every T-LGLL patient, and multiple immunodominant subclonotypes were identified in about half of the T-LGLL patients.

The material sequenced was peripheral blood mononuclear cells. The receptors stem from a woman aged 40 to 49 with T-cell large granular lymphocyte leukemia. Some clones in this sample may be carry-over from other donors' samples. The age is the age at diagnosis.

This clone is a singleton in its sample. V and J are TRBV6-5 and TRBJ2-7, with unresolved D. CDR1 MNHEY and CDR2 SVGAGI come from the germline V gene. The germline V and J ends were trimmed by 8 bases and 1 base, with 9 bases remaining between them. The CDR3 consists of 12 residues. The CDR3, as DNA: TGTGCCAGCTCGGGCTGGTCCTACGAGCAGTACTTC. Protein product: CASSGWSYEQYF.

This chain joins TRBV4-1 and TRBJ1-1, with unresolved D. This CDR3 contains 17 residues. Germline values: CDR1 MGHRA, CDR2 YSYEKL. V gave up 6 bases and J gave up 1 base, with 21 bases separating them. The CDR3 reads CASRSPRTVSSNTEAFF. The CDR3 nucleotides are TGCGCCAGCAGGTCCCCGAGGACGGTCTCTTCGAACACTGAAGCTTTCTTT.

This chain uses TRBV23-1 with TRBJ1-2; 7 bases fit TRBD1. TRBV23-1 is placed among ORFs of uncertain function. The CDR3 is 11 residues long. The V and J ends lost 8 bases and 13 bases, in that order; junction bases with no gene match: 10. CDR3 region: CASRPQTGPTF. DNA for the CDR3: TGCGCCAGCCGACCCCAGACAGGGCCCACCTTC.

The genes are TRBV7-9 and TRBJ1-2; a possible D gene is TRBD1 (5 bases). The CDR3 consists of 14 residues. Germline CDR1 reads SEHNR; CDR2 reads FQNEAQ (reference sequence). V was trimmed by 3 bases and J by 5 bases, leaving 13 bases between them. This CDR3 is CASSFWTPGYGYTF. For the CDR3, the DNA is TGTGCCAGCAGCTTCTGGACACCCGGATATGGCTACACCTTC. The whole variable domain, filled in from reference TRBV7-9 and TRBJ1-2, reads DTGVSQNPRHKITKRGQNVTFRCDPISEHNRLYWYRQTLGQGPEFLTYFQNEAQLEKSRLLSDRFSAERPKGSFSTLEIQRTEQGDSAMYLCASSFWTPGYGYTFGSGTRLTVV.

The rearrangement uses TRBV5-1 and TRBJ1-1, with D maybe TRBD1 (6 bases). Trimming left V 3 bases short and J 3 bases short, with 15 bases between. Germline V gene lookup returns CDR1 SGHRS and CDR2 YFSETQ. There are 15 residues in the CDR3. The CDR3 DNA sequence: TGCGCCAGCAGCTGGCGGGGGAGGGGGGACACTGAAGCTTTCTTT. It specifies CASSWRGRGDTEAFF.

The chain uses TRBV7-2 and TRBJ1-2, with D possibly TRBD1 on 6 matching bases. This CDR3 is 14 amino acids long. CDR1 and CDR2 from the germline V gene are SGHTA and FQGNSA. Trimming removed 0 bases at V and 7 bases at J, with 12 bases between. In DNA, the CDR3 is TGTGCCAGCAGCTTAGCAGGGTCAGGGGTTGGCTACACCTTC. Encoded protein: CASSLAGSGVGYTF.

This clone turned up a few times. This sequence joins TRBV5-4 and TRBJ1-1; D is undetermined. Per the germline V gene, CDR1 is SGHNT and CDR2 is YYREEE (reference sequence). Trimming took 0 bases from V and 8 from J, leaving 17 bases between them. There are 15 residues in the CDR3. The DNA of the CDR3 is TGTGCCAGCAGCTTGGTCCTTGTACGGGAAATCGAAGCTTTCTTT. This gives the protein CASSLVLVREIEAFF.

This rearrangement joins TRBV7-9 to TRBJ2-3; D possibly corresponds to TRBD1 (6 bases). Germline V gives CDR1 SEHNR, CDR2 FQNEAQ (reference sequence). Deletions cut 5 bases from V and 4 bases from J, with 16 bases between. CDR3 length equals 15 residues. The CDR3 coding sequence is TGTGCCAGCAGCCCAGAGGGCAGGGGAGCAGATACGCAGTATTTT. Amino acids: CASSPEGRGADTQYF. The full variable domain, with the rest looked up from reference TRBV7-9 and TRBJ2-3, is DTGVSQNPRHKITKRGQNVTFRCDPISEHNRLYWYRQTLGQGPEFLTYFQNEAQLEKSRLLSDRFSAERPKGSFSTLEIQRTEQGDSAMYLCASSPEGRGADTQYFGPGTRLTVL.

The genes are TRBV18 and TRBJ1-2; D is possibly TRBD1 (6 bases). Germline CDR1 and CDR2: KGHSH and LQKENI. V was shortened by 3 bases and J by 6 bases, with 14 bases between the two germline ends. The CDR3 is 14 residues long. The CDR3 sequence is CASSPQGGRNGYTF. The CDR3 DNA sequence: TGTGCCAGCTCACCTCAAGGGGGGCGAAATGGCTACACCTTC.

The chain is built from TRBV9 and TRBJ1-5; D is unresolved. Germline V CDR1 and CDR2: SGDLS, YYNGEE. This CDR3 contains 15 residues. V was cut by 0 bases and J by 1 base, with 8 bases left in between. The CDR3 region is CASSVGGESNQPQHF. The CDR3 DNA follows: TGTGCCAGCAGCGTAGGTGGGGAAAGCAATCAGCCCCAGCATTTT.

The chain links TRBV29-1 to TRBJ2-3; D possibly corresponds to TRBD1 (6 bases). V dropped 4 bases and J dropped 14 bases, with 16 bases sitting between them. From germline, CDR1 is SQVTM and CDR2 ANQGSEA. The CDR3 contains 11 residues. CDR3 sequence reads: CSVVRDNDGYF. CDR3 sequence (DNA): TGCAGCGTTGTTAGGGACAATGACGGGTATTTT.

V and J are TRBV7-9 and TRBJ1-1; D gene ambiguous. The V and J ends lost 2 bases and 7 bases respectively, with 11 bases between them. CDR3 length equals 13 residues. Germline lookup yields CDR1 SEHNR and CDR2 FQNEAQ (reference sequence). The CDR3 reads CASSLWQAIEAFF. The CDR3 coding sequence is TGTGCCAGCAGCTTATGGCAGGCGATTGAAGCTTTCTTT.

The genes are TRBV18 and TRBJ1-2, with 8 bases matching TRBD1. CDR1 and CDR2 from the germline V gene are KGHSH and LQKENI. V trimming: 3 bases; J trimming: 7 bases; junction bases outside the gene matches: 4. This CDR3 contains 13 residues. In DNA, the CDR3 is TGTGCCAGCTCACCGGGACAGGACAGTGGCTACACCTTC. Encoded protein: CASSPGQDSGYTF.

This rearrangement joins TRBV5-1 to TRBJ2-7; TRBD2 agrees at 14 bases. CDR1 is SGHRS, CDR2 YFSETQ, per germline. This CDR3 has 18 residues. The V segment lost 3 bases and the J segment 1 base; nucleotides outside the gene matches: 9. The CDR3 sequence is CASSWGLAGDPTSYEQYF. CDR3 bases: TGCGCCAGCAGCTGGGGACTAGCGGGAGACCCAACGTCCTACGAGCAGTACTTC.

A single count supports this clone. V gene TRBV27 combines with J gene TRBJ1-1; D is unclear. In germline, CDR1 is MNHEY, CDR2 SMNVEV (reference sequence). The CDR3 loop spans 14 amino acids. Trimming shortened V by 3 bases and J by 5 bases, and 13 bases separated the two germline ends. CDR3 loop: CASSFLARGTEAFF. CDR3 DNA sequence: TGTGCCAGCAGTTTTCTCGCCCGAGGGACTGAAGCTTTCTTT.